The entry below describes one TCR beta chain. The entry originates in a study of T-cell reconstitution after alpha-beta-depleted transplantation in children. Unique molecular identifiers were built into the TCRbeta library. In TCRdb, the PCR reads were re-called with MiXCR into one record per CDR3 protein. The repertoire holds some 550,000 distinct CDR3 sequences, with 15% to 20% as singletons. From germline, CDR1 is SGHDT and CDR2 YYEEEE. The CDR3 contains 16 residues. V was shortened by 0 bases and J by 3 bases, with 13 bases between the two germline ends. Here the sequenced sample was PBMCs from the stem cell graft donor, taken from the stem cell graft. The gene calls are TRBV5-6 and TRBJ2-1; no clear D gene. This receptor was taken from a human donor who donated a stem cell graft to a child with acute lymphoblastic leukemia. CDR3 sequence reads: CASSLDESGFYNEQFF. In nucleotides, the CDR3 is TGTGCCAGCAGCTTGGATGAGTCCGGATTCTACAATGAGCAGTTCTTC.